This T cell receptor beta chain was sequenced during a study of beta chain features in type 1 diabetes. One heparinised blood draw, averaging roughly 0.11 L, came from each donor. Study outcomes and limitations: VDJ junctions in type 1 diabetes patients carried more deletions and fewer insertions.

The whole isolated RNA underwent reverse transcription, so sequencing captured expressed TCRB transcripts. Assay: immunoSEQ multiplex PCR; the TCRdb copy retains only in-frame clones and omits some. Among some 410,000 clones listed, approximately 10% were seen once. The CDR3 is 15 residues long. The germline gives CDR1 KGHSH, CDR2 LQKENI. J was trimmed by 7 bases and V by 1 base; bases with no gene match: 5. This clone was seen more than once but under ten times. Its antigen is currently unknown. The specimen was naive CD4+ T cells from blood. The clonotype comes from a woman aged 18-30 years in good health. V usage is TRBV18 and J usage is TRBJ2-1; TRBD1 matches at 9 bases. The chain's CDR3 is CASSPQGGTGNEQFF. The CDR3, as DNA: TGTGCCAGCTCACCACAAGGAGGGACAGGGAATGAGCAGTTCTTC. The full variable domain, with the rest looked up from reference TRBV18 and TRBJ2-1, is NAGVMQNPRHLVRRRGQEARLRCSPMKGHSHVYWYRQLPEEGLKFMVYLQKENIIDESGMPKERFSAEFPKEGPSILRIQQVVRGDSAAYFCASSPQGGTGNEQFFGPGTRLTVL.